This is a list of T cell receptor beta chains from one sample in a study of shared clonotypes between healthy human individuals. Only in-frame clones appear in the TCRdb table, and some are missing; sequencing was by immunoSEQ multiplex PCR. The data hold 2 million or so clones, with 90% to 95% observed a single time. Source material: naive CD4+ T cells sorted from blood. Receptors originate from a man aged 18-30 years in good health. Each CDR3 is given with its conserved first and last residue. Each record gives: V gene, J gene, D gene, clone size, CDR3 protein, CDR3 DNA. A D gene is named only where the DNA matches it firmly. Clone size is stated in some rows and not others, as once, few, many or a class when expanded.

TRBV2,TRBJ2-5,.,.,CASSDLVTQETQYF,TGTGCCAGCAGTGATTTGGTAACCCAAGAGACCCAGTACTTC
TRBV6-5,TRBJ2-7,TRBD1,.,CASSYLDRGHFDEQYF,TGTGCCAGCAGTTACTTAGACAGGGGACACTTCGACGAGCAGTACTTC
TRBV6-5,TRBJ1-5,TRBD1,.,CASSYTGGNQPQHF,TGTGCCAGCAGCTACACAGGGGGCAATCAGCCCCAGCATTTT
TRBV2,TRBJ2-1,.,once,CASILARSYNEQFF,.
TRBV12-5,TRBJ2-7,.,.,CASGYFGEQYF,TGTGCTAGTGGTTATTTTGGCGAGCAGTACTTC
TRBV27,TRBJ2-5,.,.,CASSLGRSTETQYF,TGTGCCAGCAGTTTGGGGCGGTCGACTGAGACCCAGTACTTC
TRBV11-2,TRBJ2-7,.,.,CASSVTYEQYF,TGTGCCAGCAGCGTCACCTACGAGCAGTACTTC
TRBV5-1,TRBJ2-3,.,.,CASSLAGGTDTQYF,TGCGCCAGCAGCTTGGCAGGGGGCACAGATACGCAGTATTTT
TRBV19,TRBJ1-2,TRBD1,.,CASSNDRGFGYTF,TGTGCCAGTAGTAACGACAGGGGGTTTGGCTACACCTTC
TRBV5-1,TRBJ2-1,.,.,CASSRGGSSYNEQFF,TGCGCCAGCAGCCGAGGGGGGAGCTCCTACAATGAGCAGTTCTTC
TRBV5-1,TRBJ1-2,TRBD1,once,CASSADGTVYGYTF,TGCGCCAGCAGCGCGGACGGGACAGTCTATGGCTACACCTTC
TRBV6-5,TRBJ2-1,TRBD1,.,CASSSTGVSGEQFF,TGTGCCAGCAGTTCGACAGGGGTATCGGGTGAGCAGTTCTTC
TRBV5-1,TRBJ1-5,TRBD1,.,CASSLAPGQGPNQPQHF,TGCGCCAGCAGCTTGGCCCCCGGACAGGGCCCCAATCAGCCCCAGCATTTT
TRBV11-3,TRBJ2-7,TRBD2,.,CASSLGLAGASYEQYF,TGTGCCAGCAGCCTTGGACTAGCGGGGGCCTCCTACGAGCAGTACTTC
TRBV7-9,TRBJ1-1,.,.,CASSLGRGTNTEAFF,TGTGCCAGCAGCTTGGGCAGGGGAACGAACACTGAAGCTTTCTTT
TRBV5-6,TRBJ2-5,.,once,CASSRDLGRSETQYF,TGTGCCAGCAGCCGGGACTTGGGGCGTTCAGAGACCCAGTACTTC
TRBV5-1,TRBJ2-5,TRBD2,once,CASSTGLAGGGETQYF,TGCGCCAGCAGCACCGGACTAGCGGGAGGAGGAGAGACCCAGTACTTC
TRBV7-9,TRBJ2-5,TRBD2,.,CASSYRALSGRGAWETQYF,TGTGCCAGCAGCTACCGAGCCCTGAGCGGGCGGGGGGCTTGGGAGACCCAGTACTTC
TRBV15,TRBJ2-5,.,.,CATLGGETQYF,TGTGCCACCCTGGGGGGAGAGACCCAGTACTTC
TRBV6-5,TRBJ1-2,TRBD1,.,CASRTGEGYTF,TGTGCCAGCAGGACAGGGGAAGGCTACACCTTC
TRBV11-2,TRBJ2-1,.,.,CASSTRLDGEQFF,TGTGCCAGCAGCACCCGACTAGATGGTGAGCAGTTCTTC
TRBV30,TRBJ2-5,.,.,CAWSPGHKQETQYF,TGTGCCTGGAGTCCCGGACACAAGCAAGAGACCCAGTACTTC
TRBV5-1,TRBJ1-4,.,.,CASSLRLEEKLFF,TGCGCCAGCAGCTTGCGCCTCGAGGAAAAACTGTTTTTT
TRBV30,TRBJ2-7,.,.,CAWSVLGGYEQYF,TGTGCCTGGAGTGTACTAGGCGGCTACGAGCAGTACTTC
TRBV28,TRBJ1-5,.,.,CASNSGGGGNQPQHF,TGTGCCAGCAATTCCGGAGGGGGAGGCAATCAGCCCCAGCATTTT
TRBV28,TRBJ2-7,.,.,CASINRGTPTYEQYF,TGTGCCAGCATAAACCGGGGGACACCCACCTACGAGCAGTACTTC
TRBV7-9,TRBJ1-6,TRBD1,.,CASSLGTGVNSPLHF,TGTGCCAGCAGCTTGGGGACAGGGGTGAATTCACCCCTCCACTTT
TRBV5-1,TRBJ2-5,.,.,CASTQETQYF,TGCGCCAGCACCCAAGAGACCCAGTACTTC
TRBV29-1,TRBJ2-5,.,.,CSVDRLQETQYF,TGCAGCGTTGACAGGCTTCAAGAGACCCAGTACTTC
TRBV5-4,TRBJ2-1,TRBD2,.,CASSGGYSGGLYNEQFF,TGTGCCAGCAGCGGTGGCTATAGCGGGGGGCTTTACAATGAGCAGTTCTTC
TRBV6-4,TRBJ1-2,.,.,CASSRDGNYGYTF,TGTGCCAGCAGCCGGGACGGGAACTATGGCTACACCTTC
TRBV9,TRBJ2-1,TRBD2,.,CASSVGTSYGEQFF,TGTGCCAGCAGCGTAGGGACTAGCTATGGTGAGCAGTTCTTC
TRBV5-1,TRBJ2-2,TRBD1,.,CASSQRQGAAGELFF,TGCGCCAGCAGCCAAAGACAGGGGGCTGCCGGGGAGCTGTTTTTT
TRBV7-8,TRBJ1-5,.,.,CASSLEGGKQPQHF,TGTGCCAGCAGCTTAGAGGGGGGTAAACAGCCCCAGCATTTT
TRBV7-9,TRBJ2-3,.,.,CASSFPTDTQYF,TGTGCCAGCAGCTTCCCCACAGATACGCAGTATTTT
TRBV7-2,TRBJ2-1,.,.,CASSLEANSYNEQFF,TGTGCCAGCAGCTTAGAGGCAAACTCCTACAATGAGCAGTTCTTC
TRBV19,TRBJ2-3,TRBD2,once,CASSIGAGLTDTQYF,TGTGCCAGTAGTATCGGAGCGGGGCTCACAGATACGCAGTATTTT
TRBV2,TRBJ1-1,.,.,CASSARDLSLLNTEAFF,TGTGCCAGCAGTGCCCGGGACTTATCGTTATTGAACACTGAAGCTTTCTTT
TRBV28,TRBJ1-2,TRBD1,.,CASATGGRGYTF,TGTGCCAGCGCTACAGGGGGTCGCGGCTACACCTTC
TRBV2,TRBJ1-1,.,.,CASSEADGNTEAFF,TGTGCCAGCAGTGAAGCGGACGGTAACACTGAAGCTTTCTTT
TRBV10-2,TRBJ2-3,.,.,CASRDTGISDTQYF,TGCGCCAGCCGTGACACAGGGATCAGCGATACGCAGTATTTT
TRBV30,TRBJ2-4,.,.,CAWTEGPVQYF,TGTGCCTGGACGGAGGGACCGGTTCAGTACTTC
TRBV19,TRBJ2-5,TRBD2,few,CASSMTLLAGRETQYF,TGTGCCAGTAGTATGACGTTACTAGCGGGACGAGAGACCCAGTACTTC
TRBV6-5,TRBJ2-7,.,.,CASSYARSYEQYF,TGTGCCAGCAGTTACGCCAGATCCTACGAGCAGTACTTC
TRBV6-6,TRBJ1-4,.,.,CASKLTEKLFF,TGTGCCAGCAAGTTAACTGAAAAACTGTTTTTT
TRBV5-1,TRBJ1-1,.,.,CASSLAAAANTEAFF,TGCGCCAGCAGCTTGGCGGCTGCGGCCAACACTGAAGCTTTCTTT
TRBV30,TRBJ2-4,.,.,CAWSQGQGQLAGGIQYF,TGTGCCTGGAGCCAAGGACAGGGACAACTCGCCGGGGGGATTCAGTACTTC
TRBV11-2,TRBJ1-4,.,.,CASSYGTSEKLFF,TGTGCCAGCAGCTATGGGACGTCTGAAAAACTGTTTTTT
TRBV30,TRBJ1-3,.,once,CAWSIPLLLRDTIYF,TGTGCCTGGAGTATCCCCCTATTACTAAGAGACACCATATATTTT
TRBV5-6,TRBJ1-4,.,.,CASRQVAGGEKLFF,TGTGCCAGCAGACAGGTGGCAGGAGGGGAAAAACTGTTTTTT
TRBV5-1,TRBJ2-7,TRBD2,.,CASRASGYEQYF,TGCGCCAGCAGGGCTAGCGGCTACGAGCAGTACTTC
TRBV28,TRBJ1-1,.,.,CASTPGPGLLNTEAFF,TGTGCCAGCACCCCAGGGCCAGGGCTTCTGAACACTGAAGCTTTCTTT
TRBV10-1,TRBJ1-2,.,few,CASSETTGYGYTF,TGCGCCAGCAGTGAGACGACAGGCTATGGCTACACCTTC
TRBV2,TRBJ2-7,.,.,CASSIQGFNEQYF,TGTGCCAGCAGTATCCAAGGGTTTAACGAGCAGTACTTC
TRBV7-9,TRBJ1-1,.,.,CASSLMGTEAFF,TGTGCCAGCAGCTTAATGGGCACTGAAGCTTTCTTT
TRBV6-5,TRBJ1-2,.,.,CASRVSQGGYGYTF,TGTGCCAGCAGGGTGTCCCAGGGAGGGTATGGCTACACCTTC
TRBV30,TRBJ1-3,.,.,CAWTASGNTIYF,TGTGCCTGGACAGCCTCTGGAAACACCATATATTTT